This entry lists 17 T cell receptor beta chains sequenced from one sample in a study of Graves' ophthalmopathy and Graves' hyperthyroidism. CDR3 regions of TCR beta were amplified from RNA transcripts. Second-round multiplex PCR came after a first-round RT-PCR that employed HTBI primers. MiXCR, applied by TCRdb to the multiplex PCR reads, yields one record per CDR3 protein. In the table there are under 60,000 distinct CDR3 sequences, less than 65% of which are singletons. Sequenced input: peripheral blood. The receptors shown here come from an adult woman with Graves' ophthalmopathy.

By its share, this clonotype is medium-sized. J is TRBJ2-7 and V is TRBV20-1; no reliable D call. The V gene lost 6 bases and the J gene lost 1 base, with 13 bases spanning the gap. In germline, CDR1 is DFQATT, CDR2 SNEGSKA (reference sequence). There are 13 residues in the CDR3. The CDR3 reads CSAPRSTSYEQYF. CDR3 nucleotide sequence: TGCAGTGCCCCCCGGAGCACATCCTACGAGCAGTACTTC.

This clonotype was recorded at least ten times. V gene TRBV12-3 or TRBV12-4 combines with J gene TRBJ2-1, with TRBD2 matching over 8 bases. The CDR3 consists of 14 residues. With V trimmed by 1 base and J by 6 bases, 2 bases remained unmatched. The CDR3 coding sequence is TGTGCCAGCAGTTTAGAGCGGGGGACCAATGAGCAGTTCTTC. This sequence encodes CASSLERGTNEQFF.

The rearrangement joins TRBV19 to TRBJ2-2; 11 bases line up with TRBD2. This CDR3 region has 16 residues. Per germline, CDR1 LNHDA and CDR2 SQIVND (reference sequence). Trimming at V came to 3 bases and at J to 5 bases, leaving 5 bases not matched to a gene. In DNA, the CDR3 is TGTGCCAGTAGTATGGGTAGCGGGAGGGTAACCGGGGAGCTGTTTTTT. This translates into CASSMGSGRVTGELFF.

This clonotype was seen repeatedly, ten times or more. This chain links TRBV28 with TRBJ2-5, with 9 positions matching TRBD2. J was trimmed by 1 base and V by 5 bases; bases with no gene match: 8. This CDR3 region has 16 residues. Germline V gene lookup returns CDR1 MDHEN and CDR2 SYDVKM. The CDR3 region has the DNA TGTGCCAGCAGTGCGATGACTAGCGGAGCCCAAGAGACCCAGTACTTC. Its translation is CASSAMTSGAQETQYF.

This rearrangement joins TRBV12-3 or TRBV12-4 to TRBJ2-1; D is undetermined. Trimming took off 6 bases at V and 7 bases at J, with 10 bases between the two ends. This CDR3 comprises 12 residues. CDR3: CASRRPGNEQFF. The CDR3 DNA is TGTGCCAGCAGACGCCCCGGGAATGAGCAGTTCTTC.

This clonotype has a count of ten or more. The chain is built from TRBV30 and TRBJ1-2; TRBD1 might be the D (5 bases). The CDR3 extends over 13 amino acids. Germline V gene data show CDR1 as GTSNPN and CDR2 as SVGIG (reference sequence). Trimming cost V 3 bases and J 4 bases, with 12 bases left between them. CDR3 region: CAWSEDSAYGYTF. The CDR3 DNA is TGTGCCTGGAGCGAAGACAGTGCCTATGGCTACACCTTC.

This clonotype was detected many times. The CDR3 reads CASRIALAGIEQFF. In DNA form, the CDR3 reads TGTGCCAGCCGGATAGCACTAGCGGGAATTGAGCAGTTCTTC. The gene calls are TRBV6-5 and TRBJ2-1; 10 nucleotides line up with TRBD2. This CDR3 comprises 14 residues. Per the germline V gene, CDR1 is MNHEY and CDR2 is SVGAGI. The junction had 10 bases not matched to a gene; V was cut back by 8 bases and J by 9 bases.

The chain carries TRBV20-1 and TRBJ1-1, with a weak D call TRBD1 (5 bases). The ends were cut back, 6 bases at V and 3 bases at J, with 14 bases in the middle. The length of the CDR3 is 13 residues. Germline CDR1 reads DFQATT; CDR2 reads SNEGSKA (reference sequence). CDR3 residues: CSAAGPVDTEAFF. CDR3 sequence (DNA): TGCAGTGCAGCGGGACCGGTCGACACTGAAGCTTTCTTT.

Of note for this clonotype: It is likely a read error, because the conserved phenylalanine at the end of the CDR3 is missing. Because the CDR3's place on the DNA is in doubt, the DNA is left out and the CDR3 is given as listed by TCRdb. The chain is built from TRBV6-4 and TRBJ1-6. Inclusive of both ends, the CDR3 amounts to 9 amino acids. Per the germline V gene, CDR1 is MRHNA and CDR2 is SNTAGT. This CDR3 reads CASSDTPSS.

This clonotype was observed many times. The rearrangement uses TRBV28 and TRBJ2-7; either TRBD1 or TRBD2 may fit D (5 bases each). Germline V lookup: CDR1 MDHEN, CDR2 SYDVKM. V was pared by 6 bases and J by 1 base, with 16 bases between. The CDR3 length is 15 residues. The CDR3 spells CASSFFPGPSYEQYF. DNA for the CDR3: TGTGCCAGCAGCTTTTTCCCGGGGCCTTCCTACGAGCAGTACTTC.

The chain has TRBV12-3 or TRBV12-4 and TRBJ1-3, with D uncertain. V dropped 5 bases and J dropped 2 bases, with 1 base sitting between them. The CDR3 is made up of 11 amino acids. CDR3 loop: CASSPGNTIYF. Here the CDR3 DNA reads TGTGCCAGCAGTCCTGGAAACACCATATATTTT.

V is TRBV20-1 and J is TRBJ2-5, with a weak D call TRBD2 (7 bases). Germline loops: CDR1 DFQATT, CDR2 SNEGSKA (reference sequence). The length of the CDR3 is 15 residues. V lost 5 bases and J lost 9, with 25 bases in between. The CDR3 spells CSAPYLGGAGQPQYF. The DNA for the CDR3 is TGCAGTGCTCCCTACCTGGGGGGGGCGGGTCAGCCCCAGTACTTC.

This clonotype appeared a few times. The J gene is TRBJ1-6, the V gene TRBV6-6, with D maybe TRBD1 (5 bases). The length of the CDR3 is 13 residues. CDR1 is MNHNY and CDR2 is SVGAGI in the germline V gene (reference sequence). Trimming pared 5 bases from V and 14 bases from J, leaving 16 bases between. CDR3 in DNA: TGTGCCAGCAGTCCCCTTTCGGGGGTAGCCCTCCACTTT. Residues: CASSPLSGVALHF.

The table lists this clonotype with many counts. V is TRBV6-2 or TRBV6-3 and J is TRBJ2-2, with D uncertain. CDR3 length: 17 amino acids. With 6 bases removed from V and 4 bases from J, the gap between germline ends came to 21 bases. The V gene's germline CDR1 is MNHEY and CDR2 SVGEGT. CDR3 in amino acids: CASSPFDFPDGTGELFF. The CDR3, as DNA: TGTGCCAGCAGCCCCTTCGACTTCCCCGACGGCACCGGGGAGCTGTTTTTT.

In this sample, this clonotype turned up once. The J gene is TRBJ2-7, the V gene TRBV29-1; D assignment may be TRBD1 or TRBD2 (5 bases each). Germline values: CDR1 SQVTM, CDR2 ANQGSEA. The CDR3 is made up of 12 amino acids. Trimming pared 8 bases from V and 2 bases from J, leaving 13 bases between. The CDR3 bases are TGCAGCCCCGGGGACCGAACCTACGAGCAGTACTTC. Its protein is CSPGDRTYEQYF.

V gene TRBV5-1 combines with J gene TRBJ2-7; the match to TRBD2 covers 11 bases. CDR1 SGHRS and CDR2 YFSETQ come from the germline V gene. The CDR3 has 17 amino acids. J lost 4 bases, V lost 1 base, and 10 bases had no gene match. CDR3 bases: TGCGCCAGCAGCTTGACTAGCGGGAGCAGGGGGGAATACGAGCAGTACTTC. Amino acid sequence: CASSLTSGSRGEYEQYF.

This clonotype was counted at least ten times. The chain employs TRBV5-1 and TRBJ2-2; D is perhaps TRBD2 (7 bases). The CDR3 runs to 17 residues. V was cut by 4 bases and J by 5 bases, with 21 bases left in between. Germline V CDR1 and CDR2: SGHRS, YFSETQ. The CDR3 DNA sequence: TGCGCCAGCAGCCTGTCGGCGGGGGCTGGAGGGACCGGGGAGCTGTTTTTT. This codes for CASSLSAGAGGTGELFF. Using reference TRBV5-1 and TRBJ2-2 for the parts outside the CDR3, the full variable domain is KAGVTQTPRYLIKTRGQQVTLSCSPISGHRSVSWYQQTPGQGLQFLFEYFSETQRNKGNFPGRFSGRQFSNSRSEMNVSTLELGDSALYLCASSLSAGAGGTGELFFGEGSRLTVL.